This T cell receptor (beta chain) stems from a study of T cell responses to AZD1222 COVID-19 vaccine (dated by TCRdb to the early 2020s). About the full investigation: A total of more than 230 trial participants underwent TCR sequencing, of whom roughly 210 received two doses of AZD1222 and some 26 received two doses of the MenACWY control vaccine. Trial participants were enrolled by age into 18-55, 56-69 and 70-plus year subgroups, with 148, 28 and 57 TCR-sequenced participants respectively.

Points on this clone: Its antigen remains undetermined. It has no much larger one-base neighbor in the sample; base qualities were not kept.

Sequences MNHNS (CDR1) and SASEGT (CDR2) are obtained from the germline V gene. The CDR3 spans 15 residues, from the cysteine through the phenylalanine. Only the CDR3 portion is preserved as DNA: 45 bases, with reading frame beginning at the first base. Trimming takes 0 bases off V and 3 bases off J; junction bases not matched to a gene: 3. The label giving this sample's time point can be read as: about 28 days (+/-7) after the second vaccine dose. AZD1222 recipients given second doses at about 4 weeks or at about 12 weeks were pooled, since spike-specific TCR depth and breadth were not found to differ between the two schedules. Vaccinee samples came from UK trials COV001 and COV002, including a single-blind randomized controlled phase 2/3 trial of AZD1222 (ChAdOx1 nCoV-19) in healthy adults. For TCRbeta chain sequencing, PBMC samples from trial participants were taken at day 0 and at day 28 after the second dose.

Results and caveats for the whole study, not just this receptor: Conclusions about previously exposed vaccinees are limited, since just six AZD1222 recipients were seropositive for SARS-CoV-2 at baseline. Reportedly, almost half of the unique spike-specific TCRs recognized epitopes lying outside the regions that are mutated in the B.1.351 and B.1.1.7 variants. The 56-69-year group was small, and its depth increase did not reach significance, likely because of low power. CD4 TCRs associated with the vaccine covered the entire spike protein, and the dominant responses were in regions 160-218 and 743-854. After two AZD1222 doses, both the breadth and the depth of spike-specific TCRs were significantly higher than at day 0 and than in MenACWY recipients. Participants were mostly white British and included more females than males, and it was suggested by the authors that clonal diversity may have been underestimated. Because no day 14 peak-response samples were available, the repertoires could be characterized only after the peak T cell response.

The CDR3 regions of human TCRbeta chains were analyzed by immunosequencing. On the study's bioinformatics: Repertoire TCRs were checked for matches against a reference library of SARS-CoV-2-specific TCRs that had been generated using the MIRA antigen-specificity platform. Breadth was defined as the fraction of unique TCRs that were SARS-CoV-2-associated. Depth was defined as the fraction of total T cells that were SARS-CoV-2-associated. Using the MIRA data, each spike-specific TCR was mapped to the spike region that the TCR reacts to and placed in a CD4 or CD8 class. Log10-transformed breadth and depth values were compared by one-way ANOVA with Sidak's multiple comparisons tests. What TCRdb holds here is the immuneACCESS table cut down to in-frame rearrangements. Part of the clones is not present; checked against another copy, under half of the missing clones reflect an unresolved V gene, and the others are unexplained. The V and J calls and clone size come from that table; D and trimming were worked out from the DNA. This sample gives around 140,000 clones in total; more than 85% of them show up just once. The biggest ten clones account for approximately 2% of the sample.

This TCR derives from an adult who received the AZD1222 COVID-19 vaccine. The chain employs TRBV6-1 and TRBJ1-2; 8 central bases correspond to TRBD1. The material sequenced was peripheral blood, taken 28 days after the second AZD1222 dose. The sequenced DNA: TGTGCCAGCAGTGAAGCTCAGGACAGGGACTATGGCTACACCTTC. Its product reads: CASSEAQDRDYGYTF.